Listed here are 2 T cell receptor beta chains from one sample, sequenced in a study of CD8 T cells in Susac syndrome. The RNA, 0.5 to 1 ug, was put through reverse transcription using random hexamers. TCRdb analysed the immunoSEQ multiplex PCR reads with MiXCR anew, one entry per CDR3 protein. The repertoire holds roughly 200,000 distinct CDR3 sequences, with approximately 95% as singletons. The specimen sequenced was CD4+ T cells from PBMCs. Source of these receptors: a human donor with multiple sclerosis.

The CDR3 sequence is CSAETPGAGEKLFF. In DNA, the CDR3 is TGCAGCGCGGAGACCCCAGGGGCTGGTGAAAAACTGTTTTTT. The gene calls are TRBV29-1 and TRBJ1-4; D is possibly TRBD1 (6 bases). V lost 7 bases and J lost 7, with 19 bases in between. The CDR3 consists of 14 residues. Germline V lookup: CDR1 SQVTM, CDR2 ANQGSEA.

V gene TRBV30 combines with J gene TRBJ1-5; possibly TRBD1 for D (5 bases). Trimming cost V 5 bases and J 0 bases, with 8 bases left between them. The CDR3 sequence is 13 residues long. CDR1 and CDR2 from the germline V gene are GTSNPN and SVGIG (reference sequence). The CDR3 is CAWETDSNQPQHF. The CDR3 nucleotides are TGTGCCTGGGAGACAGATAGCAATCAGCCCCAGCATTTT.